Only a few counts were recorded for the clone carrying this TCR beta chain. What it binds is not known. This specimen belongs to a study of cytomegalovirus exposure and HLA in healthy donors. Trimming stripped 7 bases from V and 4 bases from J, with 17 bases between. The CDR3 spans 16 residues. Germline-derived CDR1 and CDR2 are LNHDA and SQIVND (reference sequence). At the time of sampling, donors were nominally healthy, though unrecorded immune exposures were likely. Findings of the study overall: The CMV antigen specificity of three CMV-associated chains was confirmed through in vitro analysis. The study labeled around 160 TCR beta chains cytomegalovirus-associated.

PCR involved 60 Vbeta and 13 Jbeta primers. Here immunoSEQ multiplex PCR was the method, and the copy in TCRdb shows in-frame clones only, minus some. The repertoire holds approximately 160,000 clones, with roughly 85% as singletons. This receptor was obtained from a male donor in good health and CMV-seronegative. The specimen was PBMCs. The chain employs TRBV19 and TRBJ2-6; possible D gene TRBD2, 7 bases. CDR3 loop: CASTLEGGTGANVLTF. In DNA form, the CDR3 reads TGTGCCAGTACCTTAGAGGGGGGGACCGGGGCCAACGTCCTGACTTTC.